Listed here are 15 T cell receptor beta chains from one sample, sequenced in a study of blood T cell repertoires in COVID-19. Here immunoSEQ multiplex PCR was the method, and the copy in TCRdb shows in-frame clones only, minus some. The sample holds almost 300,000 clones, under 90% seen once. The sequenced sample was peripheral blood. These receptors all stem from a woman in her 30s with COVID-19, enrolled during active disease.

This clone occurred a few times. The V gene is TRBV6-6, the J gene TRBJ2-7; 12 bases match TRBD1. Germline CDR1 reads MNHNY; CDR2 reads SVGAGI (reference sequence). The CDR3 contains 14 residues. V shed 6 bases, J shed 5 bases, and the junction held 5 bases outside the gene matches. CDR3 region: CASRSGTGGNEQYF. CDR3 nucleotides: TGTGCCAGCAGATCCGGGACAGGGGGCAACGAGCAGTACTTC.

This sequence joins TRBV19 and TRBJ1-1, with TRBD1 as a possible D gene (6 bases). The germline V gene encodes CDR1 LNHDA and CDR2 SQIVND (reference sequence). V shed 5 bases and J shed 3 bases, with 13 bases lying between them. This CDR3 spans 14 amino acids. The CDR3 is CASSPQGGYTEAFF. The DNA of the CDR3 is TGTGCCAGTAGTCCACAGGGCGGGTACACTGAAGCTTTCTTT.

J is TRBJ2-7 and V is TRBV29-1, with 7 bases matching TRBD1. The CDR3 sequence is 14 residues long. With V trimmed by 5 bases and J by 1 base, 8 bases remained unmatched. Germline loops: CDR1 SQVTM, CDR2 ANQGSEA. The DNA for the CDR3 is TGCAGCGTTTATGGGACAGACGGATCCTACGAGCAGTACTTC. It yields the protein CSVYGTDGSYEQYF.

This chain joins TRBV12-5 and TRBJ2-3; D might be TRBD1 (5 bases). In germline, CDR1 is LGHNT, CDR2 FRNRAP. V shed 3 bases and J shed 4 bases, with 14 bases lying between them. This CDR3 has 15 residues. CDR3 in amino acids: CASGFTVRGPDTQYF. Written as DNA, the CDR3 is TGTGCTAGTGGTTTTACGGTAAGGGGCCCAGATACGCAGTATTTT. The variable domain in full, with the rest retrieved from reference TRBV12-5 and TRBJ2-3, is DARVTQTPRHKVTEMGQEVTMRCQPILGHNTVFWYRQTMMQGLELLAYFRNRAPLDDSGMPKDRFSAEMPDATLATLKIQPSEPRDSAVYFCASGFTVRGPDTQYFGPGTRLTVL.

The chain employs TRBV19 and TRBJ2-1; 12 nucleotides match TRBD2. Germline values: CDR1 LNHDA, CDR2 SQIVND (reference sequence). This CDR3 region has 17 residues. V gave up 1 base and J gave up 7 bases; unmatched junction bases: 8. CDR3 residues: CASSIALAGGVENEQFF. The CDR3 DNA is TGTGCCAGTAGTATAGCCCTAGCGGGGGGGGTAGAGAATGAGCAGTTCTTC.

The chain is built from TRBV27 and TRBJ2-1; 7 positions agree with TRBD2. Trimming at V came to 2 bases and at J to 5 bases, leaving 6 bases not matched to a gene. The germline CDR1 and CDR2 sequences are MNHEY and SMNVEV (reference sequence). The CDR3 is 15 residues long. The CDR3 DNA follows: TGTGCCAGCAGTTTAATGGGGGGGGGAAACAATGAGCAGTTCTTC. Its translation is CASSLMGGGNNEQFF.

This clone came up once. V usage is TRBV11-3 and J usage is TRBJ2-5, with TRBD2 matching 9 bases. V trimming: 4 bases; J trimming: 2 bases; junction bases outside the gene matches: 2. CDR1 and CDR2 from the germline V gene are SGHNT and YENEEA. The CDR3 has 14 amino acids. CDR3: CASSSTSGQETQYF. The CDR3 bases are TGTGCCAGCAGCTCTACTAGCGGGCAAGAGACCCAGTACTTC. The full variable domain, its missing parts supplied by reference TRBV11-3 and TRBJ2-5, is EAGVVQSPRYKIIEKKQPVAFWCNPISGHNTLYWYLQNLGQGPELLIRYENEEAVDDSQLPKDRFSAERLKGVDSTLKIQPAELGDSAVYLCASSSTSGQETQYFGPGTRLLVL.

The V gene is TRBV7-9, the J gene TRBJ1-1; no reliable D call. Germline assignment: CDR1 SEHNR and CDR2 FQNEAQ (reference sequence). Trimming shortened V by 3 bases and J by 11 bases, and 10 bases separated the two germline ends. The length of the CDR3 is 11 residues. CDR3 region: CASSLLSSAFF. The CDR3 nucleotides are TGTGCCAGCAGCTTGTTGTCGTCGGCTTTCTTT.

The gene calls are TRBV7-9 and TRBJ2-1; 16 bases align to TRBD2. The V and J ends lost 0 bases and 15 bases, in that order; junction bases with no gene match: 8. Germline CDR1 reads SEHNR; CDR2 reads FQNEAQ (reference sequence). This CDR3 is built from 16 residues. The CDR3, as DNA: TGTGCCAGCAGCTTAGCCGGGACTAGCGGGGGGGCATCCCCGTTCTTC. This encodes CASSLAGTSGGASPFF.

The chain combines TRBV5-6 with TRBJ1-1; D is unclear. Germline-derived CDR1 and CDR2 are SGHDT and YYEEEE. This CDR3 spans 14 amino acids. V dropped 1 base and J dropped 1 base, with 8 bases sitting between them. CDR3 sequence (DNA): TGTGCCAGCAGCTTGACCAGGCCGAACACTGAAGCTTTCTTT. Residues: CASSLTRPNTEAFF.

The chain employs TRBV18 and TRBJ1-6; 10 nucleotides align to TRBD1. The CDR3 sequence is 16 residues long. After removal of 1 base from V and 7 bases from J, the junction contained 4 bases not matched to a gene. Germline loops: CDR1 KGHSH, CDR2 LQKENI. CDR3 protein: CASSPRDRGENSPLHF. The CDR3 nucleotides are TGTGCCAGCTCACCACGGGACAGGGGTGAGAATTCACCCCTCCACTTT.

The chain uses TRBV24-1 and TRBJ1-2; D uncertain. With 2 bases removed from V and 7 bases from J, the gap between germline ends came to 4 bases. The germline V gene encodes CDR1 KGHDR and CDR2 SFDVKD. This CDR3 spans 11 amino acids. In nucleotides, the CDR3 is TGTGCCACCAGTGATTCGCGTGGCTACACCTTC. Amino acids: CATSDSRGYTF.

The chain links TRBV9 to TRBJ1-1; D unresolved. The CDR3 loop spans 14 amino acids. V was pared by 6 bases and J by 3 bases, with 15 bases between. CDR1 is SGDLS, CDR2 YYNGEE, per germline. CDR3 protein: CASKPATRDTEAFF. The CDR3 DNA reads TGTGCCAGCAAGCCTGCTACTAGGGACACTGAAGCTTTCTTT.

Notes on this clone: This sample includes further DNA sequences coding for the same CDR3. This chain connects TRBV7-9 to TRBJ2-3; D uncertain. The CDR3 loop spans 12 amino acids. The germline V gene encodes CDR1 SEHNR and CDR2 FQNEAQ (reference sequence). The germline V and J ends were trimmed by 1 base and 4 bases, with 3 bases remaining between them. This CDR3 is CASSLGADTQYF. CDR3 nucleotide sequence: TGTGCCAGCAGCTTAGGCGCAGATACGCAGTATTTT.

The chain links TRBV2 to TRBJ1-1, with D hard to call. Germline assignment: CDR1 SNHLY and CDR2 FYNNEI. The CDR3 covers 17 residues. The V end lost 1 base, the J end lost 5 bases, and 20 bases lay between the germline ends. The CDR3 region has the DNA TGTGCCAGCAGTGAAGGCCCTAAAGTCCGAGCGTGGACTGAAGCTTTCTTT. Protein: CASSEGPKVRAWTEAFF.